This record looks at one TCR beta chain sequence and its context. Germline is not matched at one junction end, which may reflect a read error. The CDR3 sequence is 18 residues long. CDR1 is SEHNR, CDR2 FQNEAQ, per germline (reference sequence). A multiplex PCR was run with 60 Vbeta primers and 13 Jbeta primers. Sequenced by immunoSEQ multiplex PCR; TCRdb stores in-frame clones only, minus some. The sample comprises under 200,000 clones, around 75% of which are singletons, and approximately 0.39% rests with the top ten. This specimen comes from a study of cytomegalovirus exposure and HLA in healthy donors.

The J gene is TRBJ2-3, the V gene TRBV7-9; 11 bases fit TRBD1. The TCR was taken from a male donor in good health and CMV-seropositive. The material sequenced was PBMCs. CDR3 coding DNA: TGTTCCAGCAGCTTATCGCGCGGGGGACAGGGGGTGACAGATACGCAGTATTTT. Protein product: CSSSLSRGGQGVTDTQYF.